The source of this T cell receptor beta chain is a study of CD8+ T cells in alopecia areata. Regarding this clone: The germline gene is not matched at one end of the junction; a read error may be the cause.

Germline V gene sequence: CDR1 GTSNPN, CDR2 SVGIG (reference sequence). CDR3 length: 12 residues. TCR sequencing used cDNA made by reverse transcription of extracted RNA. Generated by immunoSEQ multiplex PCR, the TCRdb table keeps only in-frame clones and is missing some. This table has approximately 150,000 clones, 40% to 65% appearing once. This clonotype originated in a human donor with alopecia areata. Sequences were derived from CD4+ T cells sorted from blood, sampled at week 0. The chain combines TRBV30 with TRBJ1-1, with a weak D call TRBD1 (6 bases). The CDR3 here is CAASGTPEFLGF. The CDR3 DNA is TGTGCCGCCTCCGGGACACCAGAGTTTTTGGGCTTT. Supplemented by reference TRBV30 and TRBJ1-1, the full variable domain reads SQTIHQWPATLVQPVGSPLSLECTVEGTSNPNLYWYRQAAGRGLQLLFYSVGIGQISSEVPQNLSASRPQDRQFILSSKKLLLSDSGFYLCAASGTPEFLGFGQGTRLTVV.